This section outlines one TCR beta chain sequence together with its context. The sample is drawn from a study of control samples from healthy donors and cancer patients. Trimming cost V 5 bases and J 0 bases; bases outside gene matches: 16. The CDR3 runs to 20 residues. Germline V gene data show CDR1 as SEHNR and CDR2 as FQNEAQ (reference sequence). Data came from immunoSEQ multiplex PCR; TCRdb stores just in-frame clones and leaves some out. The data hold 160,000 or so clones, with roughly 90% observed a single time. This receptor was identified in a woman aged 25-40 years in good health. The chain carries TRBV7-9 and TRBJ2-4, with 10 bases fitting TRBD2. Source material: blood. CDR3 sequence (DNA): TGTGCCAGCAGCGGGGCGAGACTAGCGGGCGATAGTCTAGCCAAAAACATTCAGTACTTC. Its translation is CASSGARLAGDSLAKNIQYF.